Below, 27 T cell receptor beta chains from the same sample are listed, as sequenced in a study of ipilimumab plus nivolumab after autologous stem cell transplantation. Generated by immunoSEQ multiplex PCR, the TCRdb table keeps only in-frame clones and is missing some. Among some 16,000 clones listed, 81% were seen once. The sample here was PBMCs, taken in a trial of ipilimumab plus nivolumab as post-transplant consolidation. The receptors originated from a male donor with diffuse large B-cell lymphoma.

The chain has TRBV4-1 and TRBJ1-6; D unclear. Per the germline V gene, CDR1 is MGHRA and CDR2 is YSYEKL. V lost 3 bases and J 5 bases, leaving 11 bases between the germline ends. The CDR3 spans 15 residues. The CDR3 loop is CASSQVAINNSPLHF. CDR3 in DNA: TGCGCCAGCAGCCAGGTGGCAATAAATAATTCACCCCTCCACTTT.

The chain couples TRBV7-9 to TRBJ2-3, with 8 bases fitting TRBD2. V lost 1 base to trimming and J lost 8 bases; unmatched junction nucleotides: 8. The CDR3 is made up of 15 amino acids. The germline gives CDR1 SEHNR, CDR2 FQNEAQ (reference sequence). The CDR3 is CASSLGRGAGATQYF. DNA for the CDR3: TGTGCCAGCAGCTTAGGGCGGGGAGCGGGAGCTACGCAGTATTTT.

The gene calls are TRBV28 and TRBJ1-1, with D possibly TRBD1 on 5 matching bases. The ends were cut back, 3 bases at V and 1 base at J, with 12 bases in the middle. CDR3 size: 15 residues. CDR1 is MDHEN and CDR2 is SYDVKM in the germline V gene. CDR3 sequence reads: CASSLGDRPNTEAFF. The CDR3 region has the DNA TGTGCCAGCAGTTTGGGAGACAGACCGAACACTGAAGCTTTCTTT.

This chain joins TRBV19 and TRBJ2-2; D may be TRBD1 (6 bases). CDR1 is LNHDA and CDR2 is SQIVND in the germline V gene (reference sequence). Deletions cut 6 bases from V and 3 bases from J, with 17 bases between. CDR3 size: 16 residues. CDR3 sequence reads: CASSRGSVLDTGELFF. The CDR3 bases are TGTGCCAGTAGCAGGGGCAGCGTACTTGACACCGGGGAGCTGTTTTTT.

This clone has more than one count but fewer than ten. The chain has TRBV19 and TRBJ2-3; weak D call: TRBD2 (6 bases). CDR1 LNHDA and CDR2 SQIVND come from the germline V gene (reference sequence). Deletions cut 3 bases from V and 0 bases from J, with 13 bases between. The CDR3 loop spans 16 amino acids. The CDR3 DNA is TGTGCCAGTAGTATGTCTAGCGCTACTAGCACAGATACGCAGTATTTT. Protein product: CASSMSSATSTDTQYF. The full variable domain, completed using reference TRBV19 and TRBJ2-3, is DGGITQSPKYLFRKEGQNVTLSCEQNLNHDAMYWYRQDPGQGLRLIYYSQIVNDFQKGDIAEGYSVSREKKESFPLTVTSAQKNPTAFYLCASSMSSATSTDTQYFGPGTRLTVL.

The V call is TRBV4-3, the J call TRBJ2-1; maybe TRBD2 (6 bases). Germline CDR1 and CDR2: LGHNA and YSLEER. The V gene lost 0 bases and the J gene lost 2 bases, with 20 bases spanning the gap. The length of the CDR3 is 19 residues. CDR3 amino acids: CASSQDLFSRLVAYNEQFF. The CDR3 bases are TGCGCCAGCAGCCAAGATCTTTTTTCCCGACTAGTGGCCTACAATGAGCAGTTCTTC.

This clone was observed a few times. The chain links TRBV27 to TRBJ2-6; TRBD2 aligns across 7 bases. Trimming at V came to 6 bases and at J to 2 bases, leaving 1 base not matched to a gene. Looked up from germline, CDR1 is MNHEY and CDR2 is SMNVEV (reference sequence). This CDR3 spans 14 amino acids. In DNA form, the CDR3 reads TGTGCCAGCAGGGGGGGGGCTGGGGCCAACGTCCTGACTTTC. This encodes CASRGGAGANVLTF. The full variable domain, rest sourced from reference TRBV27 and TRBJ2-6, is EAQVTQNPRYLITVTGKKLTVTCSQNMNHEYMSWYRQDPGLGLRQIYYSMNVEVTDKGDVPEGYKVSRKEKRNFPLILESPSPNQTSLYFCASRGGAGANVLTFGAGSRLTVL.

The rearrangement uses TRBV30 and TRBJ1-1; D unresolved. CDR1 and CDR2 (germline): GTSNPN, SVGIG (reference sequence). The CDR3 extends over 13 amino acids. Trimming pared 3 bases from V and 5 bases from J, leaving 13 bases between. CDR3: CAWSDKTGTEAFF. In DNA, the CDR3 is TGTGCCTGGAGCGACAAAACGGGGACTGAAGCTTTCTTT.

This clone has just one count. J is TRBJ2-3 and V is TRBV7-9, with 11 bases matching TRBD2. After removal of 6 bases from V and 4 bases from J, the junction contained 12 bases not matched to a gene. The germline V gene has CDR1 SEHNR and CDR2 FQNEAQ (reference sequence). The CDR3 is 17 residues long. The CDR3 protein is CASRPALAGGGADTQYF. CDR3 in DNA: TGTGCCAGCAGGCCCGCGCTAGCGGGGGGTGGGGCAGATACGCAGTATTTT. Full variable domain (missing parts from reference TRBV7-9 and TRBJ2-3): DTGVSQNPRHKITKRGQNVTFRCDPISEHNRLYWYRQTLGQGPEFLTYFQNEAQLEKSRLLSDRFSAERPKGSFSTLEIQRTEQGDSAMYLCASRPALAGGGADTQYFGPGTRLTVL.

As to this clone: It is likely a read error: a sequence one base away is far more abundant. The sample carries other DNA sequences with the same CDR3. The chain recombines TRBV25-1 with TRBJ2-7, with D tentatively TRBD1 (6 bases). Trimming took 2 bases from V and 6 from J, leaving 17 bases between them. The CDR3 length is 15 residues. Per the germline V gene, CDR1 is MGHDK and CDR2 is SYGVNS. CDR3 protein: CASSELPTGDSEQYF. In nucleotides, the CDR3 is TGTGCCAGCAGTGAACTACCGACAGGCGATAGCGAGCAGTACTTC.

The V gene is TRBV5-4, the J gene TRBJ2-3, with 7 bases fitting TRBD2. CDR1 and CDR2 (germline): SGHNT, YYREEE (reference sequence). V shed 4 bases and J 1 base; nucleotides not matched to a gene: 0. The CDR3 sequence is 13 residues long. The CDR3 here is CASSRGGTDTQYF. Written as DNA, the CDR3 is TGTGCCAGCAGCCGGGGGGGCACAGATACGCAGTATTTT.

With regard to this clone: The junction departs from germline at one end; a sequencing error may be responsible. The chain combines TRBV5-5 with TRBJ1-2; no reliable D call. From germline, CDR1 is SGHKS and CDR2 YYEKEE (reference sequence). The CDR3 is made up of 14 amino acids. The CDR3 coding sequence is TGTGCCAGCTATCATTGTGTCTCGCGAAAGACCTATGGCTTC. Translation gives CASYHCVSRKTYGF.

This chain links TRBV5-1 with TRBJ2-1, with no clear D. CDR3 size: 18 residues. Trimming shortened V by 0 bases and J by 9 bases, and 25 bases separated the two germline ends. CDR1 is SGHRS and CDR2 is YFSETQ in the germline V gene. CDR3 nucleotides: TGCGCCAGCAGCTTGGCACATAAGAGGTCCCGACCGTCATCTGAGCAGTTCTTC. Translating it yields CASSLAHKRSRPSSEQFF. Drawing the rest from reference TRBV5-1 and TRBJ2-1, the complete variable domain is KAGVTQTPRYLIKTRGQQVTLSCSPISGHRSVSWYQQTPGQGLQFLFEYFSETQRNKGNFPGRFSGRQFSNSRSEMNVSTLELGDSALYLCASSLAHKRSRPSSEQFFGPGTRLTVL.

V usage is TRBV5-6 and J usage is TRBJ1-5, with no clear D. Germline CDR1 is SGHDT and CDR2 is YYEEEE. The CDR3 sequence is 14 residues long. The V end lost 2 bases, the J end lost 4 bases, and 10 bases lay between the germline ends. Here the CDR3 DNA reads TGTGCCAGCAGCTTCGGGCCTCGGAATCAGCCCCAGCATTTT. Protein sequence: CASSFGPRNQPQHF.

The chain carries TRBV21-1 and TRBJ2-7; the D call TRBD2 from the table was never checked on the DNA. TRBV21-1 is given as a pseudogene. This CDR3 is 17 amino acids long. CDR3 bases: TGTGCCAGCAGCAAAGAGGAGGAACCGGGACTAGTCAACGAGCAGTACTTC. It yields the protein CASSKEEEPGLVNEQYF.

The V call is TRBV21-1, the J call TRBJ1-5. TRBV21-1 is described as a pseudogene. The CDR3 extends over 16 amino acids. CDR3 DNA: TGTGCCAGCAGCACTCCTGAAGAGGGCTTCAATCAGCCCCAGCATTTT. Encoded protein: CASSTPEEGFNQPQHF.

The chain combines TRBV9 with TRBJ2-5; 7 nucleotides line up with TRBD1. With 4 bases clipped from V and 3 bases from J, the junction kept 9 bases outside the gene matches. The V gene's germline CDR1 is SGDLS and CDR2 YYNGEE. The CDR3 is 15 amino acids. CDR3 nucleotide sequence: TGTGCCAGCAGCACCTTGACAGGGAGCGAAGAGACCCAGTACTTC. As protein: CASSTLTGSEETQYF.

Only a few counts were recorded for this clone. V is TRBV9 and J is TRBJ2-1; 7 nucleotides agree with TRBD1. V lost 0 bases, J lost 9 bases, and 12 bases stayed unmatched. CDR1 and CDR2 (germline): SGDLS, YYNGEE. CDR3 size: 16 residues. CDR3 sequence reads: CASSVGGRGNEVEQFF. CDR3 DNA: TGTGCCAGCAGCGTAGGGGGCAGGGGGAATGAGGTTGAGCAGTTCTTC.

This chain links TRBV10-3 with TRBJ2-3, with a weak D call TRBD1 (6 bases). The germline CDR1 and CDR2 sequences are ENHRY and SYGVKD. With 6 bases removed from V and 2 bases from J, the gap between germline ends came to 12 bases. This CDR3 has 14 amino acids. The chain's CDR3 is CAIRRTVLTDTQYF. Written as DNA, the CDR3 is TGTGCCATCAGGCGGACAGTTCTCACAGATACGCAGTATTTT.

V gene TRBV6-5 combines with J gene TRBJ2-2; TRBD1 matches 9 bases. The germline V gene has CDR1 MNHEY and CDR2 SVGAGI. V shed 6 bases and J 7 bases; nucleotides not matched to a gene: 6. The CDR3 contains 14 residues. CDR3 in amino acids: CASRETGGGGELFF. Here the CDR3 DNA reads TGTGCCAGCAGAGAGACAGGGGGAGGCGGGGAGCTGTTTTTT.

The chain links TRBV6-5 to TRBJ1-1, with 8 bases lining up with TRBD1. Germline CDR1 is MNHEY and CDR2 is SVGAGI. CDR3 size: 14 residues. With 4 bases clipped from V and 1 base from J, the junction kept 2 bases outside the gene matches. CDR3 sequence: CASSWDRTNTEAFF. The CDR3 DNA follows: TGTGCCAGCAGTTGGGACAGGACGAACACTGAAGCTTTCTTT.

This clone was seen a few times. V and J are TRBV6-1 and TRBJ1-2; maybe TRBD1 (5 bases). From germline, CDR1 is MNHNS and CDR2 SASEGT. The germline V and J ends were trimmed by 3 bases and 3 bases, with 14 bases remaining between them. The CDR3 is 15 residues long. CDR3 amino acids: CASSELGVFHYGYTF. CDR3 in DNA: TGTGCCAGCAGTGAGTTGGGGGTGTTTCACTATGGCTACACCTTC.

The table lists this clone with a few counts. The J gene is TRBJ1-1, the V gene TRBV2; no reliable D call. The CDR3 extends over 14 amino acids. V was cut by 5 bases and J by 6 bases, with 16 bases left in between. Germline assignment: CDR1 SNHLY and CDR2 FYNNEI. The CDR3: CASSRASRDSEAFF. The CDR3, as DNA: TGTGCCAGCAGTCGGGCTTCAAGGGATTCTGAAGCTTTCTTT.

The chain uses TRBV15 and TRBJ2-1, with D uncertain. The CDR3 totals 15 residues. CDR1 is LNHNV, CDR2 YYDKDF, per germline (reference sequence). Trimming left V 3 bases short and J 2 bases short, with 11 bases between. The CDR3 nucleotides are TGTGCCACCAGCAGCCCAGGTGGGGCCTACAATGAGCAGTTCTTC. This translates into CATSSPGGAYNEQFF.

This clone has just a few counts. This chain uses TRBV7-2 with TRBJ2-2; the D gene is possibly TRBD2 (5 bases). CDR1 is SGHTA, CDR2 FQGNSA, per germline. V lost 5 bases and J lost 6, with 16 bases in between. This CDR3 contains 15 residues. CDR3 protein: CASSRGSRLSGELFF. CDR3 nucleotides: TGTGCCAGCAGCCGAGGGTCTAGGCTATCCGGGGAGCTGTTTTTT.

This rearrangement joins TRBV9 to TRBJ2-3; 12 nucleotides align to TRBD2. V was clipped by 2 bases and J by 0 bases; unmatched bases: 7. Germline CDR1 and CDR2: SGDLS and YYNGEE. This CDR3 comprises 18 residues. CDR3 in amino acids: CASSVRPGTSGSTDTQYF. The CDR3 DNA sequence: TGTGCCAGCAGCGTTAGACCTGGGACTAGCGGGAGCACAGATACGCAGTATTTT.

This chain uses TRBV30 with TRBJ1-2; D is possibly TRBD1 (5 bases). V was cut by 1 base and J by 9 bases, with 12 bases left in between. Germline V lookup: CDR1 GTSNPN, CDR2 SVGIG (reference sequence). The CDR3 length is 12 residues. CDR3 DNA sequence: TGTGCCTGGAGTGCAGGGTATTGGCGCTACACCTTC. It translates to CAWSAGYWRYTF.